This TCR beta chain originates from a study of T cell repertoires in cytomegalovirus infection. TCRdb processed the reads anew with MiXCR; each CDR3 protein has one entry. The table shows 150,000 to 190,000 distinct CDR3 sequences, with 20% to 30% occurring only once. The CDR3 has 16 residues. J was trimmed by 5 bases and V by 3 bases; bases with no gene match: 11. Germline values: CDR1 MDHEN, CDR2 SYDVKM. The receptor was isolated from a human donor in good health (CMV status not recorded). Some clones in this sample may be carry-over from other donors' samples. Sequenced sample: PBMCs. The chain combines TRBV28 with TRBJ2-7; 9 nucleotides align to TRBD1. The CDR3 loop is CASSFAGTGSIDEQYF. Written as DNA, the CDR3 is TGTGCCAGCAGTTTTGCCGGGACAGGGTCGATCGACGAGCAGTACTTC.